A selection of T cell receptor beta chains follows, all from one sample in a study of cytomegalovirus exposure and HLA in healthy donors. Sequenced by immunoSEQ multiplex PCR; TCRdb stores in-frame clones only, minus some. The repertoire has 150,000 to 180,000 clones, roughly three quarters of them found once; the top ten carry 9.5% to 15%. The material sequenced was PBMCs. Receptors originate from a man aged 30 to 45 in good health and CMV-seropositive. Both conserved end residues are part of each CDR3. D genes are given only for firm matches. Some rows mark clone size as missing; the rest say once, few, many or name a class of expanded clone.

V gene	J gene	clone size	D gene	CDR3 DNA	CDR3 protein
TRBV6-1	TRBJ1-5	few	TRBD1	TGTGCCAGCAGTGACATGGACAGGGGCAGTCAGCCCCAGCATTTT	CASSDMDRGSQPQHF
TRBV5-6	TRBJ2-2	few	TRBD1	TGTGCCAGCAGCTTGGGCAGGGGGCGGGCGAACACCGGGGAGCTGTTTTTT	CASSLGRGRANTGELFF
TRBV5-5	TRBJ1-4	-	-	TGTGCCAGCAGCTTAGCAGGGGATGGAGAAAAACTGTTTTTT	CASSLAGDGEKLFF
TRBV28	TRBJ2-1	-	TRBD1	TGTGCCAGCAGTTCCACACGGGACAGGGTGTACGATGAGCAGTTCTTC	CASSSTRDRVYDEQFF
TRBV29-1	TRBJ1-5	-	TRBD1	TGCAGCGTTGCGGTTGGCCAGGGGGTTGATCAGCCCCAGCATTTT	CSVAVGQGVDQPQHF
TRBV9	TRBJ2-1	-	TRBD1	TGTGCCAGCAGCTCTATCGACAGGGTTAAGCAGTTCTTC	CASSSIDRVKQFF
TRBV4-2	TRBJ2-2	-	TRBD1	TGTGCCAGCAGCCTTCAAGCATCAGGGGGATCCGGGGAGCTGTTTTTT	CASSLQASGGSGELFF
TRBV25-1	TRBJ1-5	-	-	TGTGCCAGCAGTGAACTGGGAGAATCTAATCAGCCCCAGCATTTT	CASSELGESNQPQHF
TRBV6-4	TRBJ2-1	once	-	TGTGCCAGCAGTCTTGACTTAAAAAGTGAGCAGTTCTTC	CASSLDLKSEQFF
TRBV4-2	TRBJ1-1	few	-	TGTGCCAGCAGCCAAGATAGGGGTTATGAAGCTTTCTTT	CASSQDRGYEAFF
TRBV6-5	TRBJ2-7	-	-	TGTGCCAGCAGTTATGCGACAGGCCTTACAACACAAGAGCAGTACTTC	CASSYATGLTTQEQYF
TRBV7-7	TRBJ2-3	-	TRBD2	TGTGCTAGCAGCCAGTCGGGGGGTAATACGCAGTATTTT	CASSQSGGNTQYF
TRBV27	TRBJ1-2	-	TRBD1	TGTGCCAGCAAGAGGACAGGGAGTGATGGCTACACCTTC	CASKRTGSDGYTF
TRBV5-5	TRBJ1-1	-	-	TGTGCCAGCAGCTTGGGTATGTTGGCAGGATATTTGAACACTGAAGCTTTCTTT	CASSLGMLAGYLNTEAFF
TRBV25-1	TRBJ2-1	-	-	TGTGCCAGCAGTGAGATAGCTGCAAATGAGCAGTTCTTC	CASSEIAANEQFF
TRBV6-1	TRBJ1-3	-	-	TGTGCCAGCAGGGAAAGGGGAAGCTCTGGAAACACCATATATTTT	CASRERGSSGNTIYF
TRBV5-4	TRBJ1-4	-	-	TGTGCCAGCAGCCCGGGGGGGGAAAAACTGTTTTTT	CASSPGGEKLFF
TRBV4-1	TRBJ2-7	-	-	TGCGCCAGCAGCCAAGTACGAGATTACGAGCAGTACTTC	CASSQVRDYEQYF
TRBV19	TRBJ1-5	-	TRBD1	TGTGCCAGTCAGAGGGACAGCCGAGTCAATCAGCCCCAGCATTTT	CASQRDSRVNQPQHF
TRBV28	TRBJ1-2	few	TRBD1	TGTGCCAGCAGCTCAGGGGGCAGGGGCTACACCTTC	CASSSGGRGYTF
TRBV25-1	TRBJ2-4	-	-	TGTGCCAGCAGTGATCCGGGTCTAGCCAAAAACATTCAGTACTTC	CASSDPGLAKNIQYF
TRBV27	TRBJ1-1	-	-	TGTGCCAGCACCCGAACCTGGGAGGGAAACACTGAAGCTTTCTTT	CASTRTWEGNTEAFF
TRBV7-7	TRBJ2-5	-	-	TGTGCTAGCAGCCCCCGCAGGGGAGAGACCCAGTACTTC	CASSPRRGETQYF
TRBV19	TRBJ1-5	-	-	TGTGCCAGTAGGCTCACTCTCAATCAGCCCCAGCATTTT	CASRLTLNQPQHF
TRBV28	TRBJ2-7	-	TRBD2	TGTGCCAGCACCACCCGGGGGAGGGCCGGGGGAGAGCAGTACTTC	CASTTRGRAGGEQYF
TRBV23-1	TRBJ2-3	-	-	TGCGCCAGCAGCCAATCCTCCAGATGCACAGATACGCAGTATTTT	CASSQSSRCTDTQYF
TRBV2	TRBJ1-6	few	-	TGTGCCAGCAGTGAAGGGGGGCAAACCCTCCACTTT	CASSEGGQTLHF
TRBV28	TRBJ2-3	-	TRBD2	TGTGCCAGCAGTTCAGCGGGAGGGGAAACAGATACGCAGTATTTT	CASSSAGGETDTQYF
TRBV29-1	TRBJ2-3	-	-	TGCAGCGTCTACGAGGGACTCCACACAGATACGCAGTATTTT	CSVYEGLHTDTQYF
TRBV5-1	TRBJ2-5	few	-	TGCGCCAGCAGCTTGGAACAGGCAGAGACCCAGTACTTC	CASSLEQAETQYF
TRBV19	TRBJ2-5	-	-	TGTGCCAGTAGTATGGGGTGGGACAAAGAGACCCAGTACTTC	CASSMGWDKETQYF
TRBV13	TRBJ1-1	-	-	TGTGCCAGCAGCTTAGGCCTAACGTTGTTGGCAGGGGAGGGTGAAGCTTTCTTT	CASSLGLTLLAGEGEAFF
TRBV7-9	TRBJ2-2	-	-	TGTGCCAGCAGCTTGAGACAGGCCGGGGAGCTGTTTTTT	CASSLRQAGELFF
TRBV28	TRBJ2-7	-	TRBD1	TGTGCCAGCACGACAGGGGCCCTCTACGAGCAGTACTTC	CASTTGALYEQYF
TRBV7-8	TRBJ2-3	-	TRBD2	TGTGCCAGCAGCTTGGGACTAGCGGGTAGAACCACAGATACGCAGTATTTT	CASSLGLAGRTTDTQYF
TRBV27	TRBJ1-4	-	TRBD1	TGTGCCAGCAGTCCAGGGACAGGAGCAACTAATGAAAAACTGTTTTTT	CASSPGTGATNEKLFF
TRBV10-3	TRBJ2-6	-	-	TGTGCCATAACAGATTTTAGCTCTGGGGCCAACGTCCTGACTTTC	CAITDFSSGANVLTF
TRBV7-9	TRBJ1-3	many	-	TGTGCCAGCAGCCTCATCGTAGGAGACACCATATATTTT	CASSLIVGDTIYF
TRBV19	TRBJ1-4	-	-	TGTGCCAGTAGTATCCTCCTCGACAGCCTAACTAATGAAAAACTGTTTTTT	CASSILLDSLTNEKLFF
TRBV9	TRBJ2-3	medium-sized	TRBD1	TGTGCCAGCAGCGCCCATCGGGACAGCCTTGATACGCAGTATTTT	CASSAHRDSLDTQYF
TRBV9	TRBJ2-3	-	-	TGTGCCAGCAGCGTAGAGGGGTCTAGCACAGATACGCAGTATTTT	CASSVEGSSTDTQYF
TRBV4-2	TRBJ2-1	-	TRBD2	TGTGCCAGCAGCCAAGGTCCTAGCGGGAGCCTAGATGAGCAGTTCTTC	CASSQGPSGSLDEQFF
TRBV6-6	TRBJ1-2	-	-	TGTGCCAGCAGCCCCCGGGTTTACTATGGCTACACCTTC	CASSPRVYYGYTF
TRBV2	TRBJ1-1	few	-	TGTGCCAGCAGTCAGCAGGTGGAAGCTTTCTTT	CASSQQVEAFF
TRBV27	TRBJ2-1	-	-	TGTGCCAGCAGTTTATTTATCGGGACTTCCAATTCCTACAATGAGCAGTTCTTC	CASSLFIGTSNSYNEQFF
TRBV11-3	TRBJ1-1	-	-	TGTGCCAGCAGCTTAGTGAGGGCTTTAGGAGGGGCTCGACACACTGAAGCTTTCTTT	CASSLVRALGGARHTEAFF
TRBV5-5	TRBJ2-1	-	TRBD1	TGTGCCAGCAGTTACGGACAGGGCCCCTACAATGAGCAGTTCTTC	CASSYGQGPYNEQFF
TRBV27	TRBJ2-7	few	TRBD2	TGTGCCAGCAGTTTGATAGCGGGAGTGTCCTACGAGCAGTACTTC	CASSLIAGVSYEQYF
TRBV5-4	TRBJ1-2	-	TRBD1	TGTGCCAGCAGCGCCCCCGGGACAGGGACCTATGGCTACACCTTC	CASSAPGTGTYGYTF
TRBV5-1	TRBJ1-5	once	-	TGCGCCAGCAGCCGAGACAGCCTCAATCAGCCCCAGCATTTT	CASSRDSLNQPQHF
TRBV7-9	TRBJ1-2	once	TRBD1	TGTGCCAGCAGCTTAGTACAGGGGGCGCTGGAGGGCTACACCTTC	CASSLVQGALEGYTF
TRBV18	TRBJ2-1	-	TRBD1	TGTGCCAGCTCACCCCTCGGGACAGGGGGCAAGAATGAGCAGTTCTTC	CASSPLGTGGKNEQFF
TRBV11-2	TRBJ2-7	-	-	TGTGCCAGCAGCTCCACGGACAGCTACGAGCAGTACTTC	CASSSTDSYEQYF
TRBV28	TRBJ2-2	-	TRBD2	TGTGCCAGCGTCGCTAGCGGGGCCGGGGAGCTGTTTTTT	CASVASGAGELFF
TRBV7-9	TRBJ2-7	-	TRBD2	TGTTCCAGCAGCATCACTAGCGGGTCCTCCTTTTTGAACTCCTACGAGCAGTACTTC	CSSSITSGSSFLNSYEQYF
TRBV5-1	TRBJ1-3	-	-	TGCGCCAGCAGCTTGGGGACATCGAGCTCTGGAAACACCATATATTTT	CASSLGTSSSGNTIYF
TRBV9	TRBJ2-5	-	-	TGTGCCAGCAGCGTTGGAGGGAGTAGTGGAGAGACCCAGTACTTC	CASSVGGSSGETQYF